This T cell receptor (beta chain) was captured by sequencing in a study of T cells after posttransplantation cyclophosphamide. Study-wide findings and caveats: Donor-recipient repertoire similarity was low at 1-2 months, rising over year one.

Treatment was busulfan-fludarabine conditioning, a marrow graft, and cyclophosphamide on days +3 and +4. This clone showed up just a few times. Its antigen remains unidentified. Repertoires were generated with immunoSEQ multiplex PCR, while TCRdb's copy carries only in-frame clones and drops some. Of roughly 20,000 clones detected, around 70% appear once; the ten largest clones hold 25% to 30%. The CDR3 loop spans 15 amino acids. CDR1 is KGHSH, CDR2 LQKENI, per germline. The germline V and J ends were trimmed by 3 bases and 2 bases, with 10 bases remaining between them. The J gene is TRBJ2-2, the V gene TRBV18, with D tentatively TRBD1 (6 bases). The TCR sequence derives from a male patient aged 25-45 years who received an allogeneic stem cell transplant from a related donor, was CMV-positive, and had acute GVHD only. Some T cells here may be from the graft donor. Sequencing was performed on PBMCs, taken after an allogeneic stem cell transplant with post-transplant cyclophosphamide. CDR3 sequence (DNA): TGTGCCAGCTCACCGCAGGGGATTAACACCGGGGAGCTGTTTTTT. It specifies CASSPQGINTGELFF.